This T cell receptor (beta chain) emerged from a study of CD8+ T cells in alopecia areata. Comment on this clone: Antigen unknown.

Notes on the study in general: Sequencing of scalp tissue also captures the resident alphabeta T cells of normal skin. Clonality was higher in lesional than normal scalp, especially in alopecia totalis/universalis.

As the sequencing template, cDNA was produced by extracting RNA and reverse transcribing it. The method was immunoSEQ multiplex PCR; TCRdb's version includes in-frame clones alone and lacks a portion of them. Among hundreds of thousands of clones, 67% were seen once, and the ten largest hold around 1.2%. The CDR3 has 14 amino acids. Trimming left V 6 bases short and J 10 bases short, with 20 bases between. CDR1 is MGHDK and CDR2 is SYGVNS in the germline V gene. The chain links TRBV25-1 to TRBJ2-3, with D tentatively TRBD1 or TRBD2 (6 bases each). The sequence came from a human donor with alopecia areata. Sequenced material: CD4+ T cells sorted from blood, taken at week 0. This CDR3 is CASSDSGASSPQYF. The CDR3 nucleotides read TGTGCCAGCAGCGATTCGGGGGCCAGCTCGCCGCAGTATTTT. The full variable domain, with the rest looked up from reference TRBV25-1 and TRBJ2-3, is EADIYQTPRYLVIGTGKKITLECSQTMGHDKMYWYQQDPGMELHLIHYSYGVNSTEKGDLSSESTVSRIRTEHFPLTLESARPSHTSQYLCASSDSGASSPQYFGPGTRLTVL.